These T cell receptor beta chains were read from a single sample in a study of high-grade serous ovarian cancer treatment subgroups. Repertoires were generated with immunoSEQ multiplex PCR, while TCRdb's copy carries only in-frame clones and drops some. The table lists about 5,200 clones, around 82% of them singletons. The sample consisted of tumor tissue. The receptors stem from a human donor with high-grade serous ovarian cancer. Both conserved end residues are part of each CDR3. D genes are given only for firm matches. The listing skips clone size in some rows; elsewhere it reads once, few, many or a size class.

j_call,v_call,d_call,clone_size,cdr3_nt,cdr3_aa
TRBJ1-2,TRBV4-3,TRBD1,NA,TGCGCCAGCAGCCATCTACAGGGGGTTAACTATGGCTACACCTTC,CASSHLQGVNYGYTF
TRBJ1-2,TRBV7-8,NA,NA,TGTGCCAGCAGCTTAGCGGGACCAGGGCTTGGCTACACCTTC,CASSLAGPGLGYTF
TRBJ1-4,TRBV5-4,NA,NA,TGTGCCAGCAGCTTACGGGGGGGCCCTAATGAAAAACTGTTTTTT,CASSLRGGPNEKLFF
TRBJ1-4,TRBV11-3,NA,NA,TGTGCCAGCAGCTTAATAAGAATACCCAATGAAAAACTGTTTTTT,CASSLIRIPNEKLFF
TRBJ1-6,TRBV7-2,TRBD1,few,TGTGCCAGCAGCTTAGTGTCTGGGGGACAGGGGTTTTATTCACCCCTCCACTTT,CASSLVSGGQGFYSPLHF
TRBJ1-2,TRBV19,NA,NA,TGTGCCAGTAAAGAGAGGGACTCCGGCTATGGCTACACCTTC,CASKERDSGYGYTF
TRBJ1-1,TRBV7-8,TRBD1,NA,TGTGCCAGCAGCTTAAGGGACAGGGGTATGAACACTGAAGCTTTCTTT,CASSLRDRGMNTEAFF
TRBJ1-2,TRBV6-6,NA,NA,TGTGCCAGCAGTTACTCAGGGACTCCGAATTTCTATGGCTACACCTTC,CASSYSGTPNFYGYTF
TRBJ1-2,TRBV4-1,TRBD1,few,TGCGCCAGCAGCCTCGACTGGCAGGGGGCATATGGCTACACCTTC,CASSLDWQGAYGYTF
TRBJ2-7,TRBV5-6,NA,NA,TGTGCCAGCAGCGTGACTGAAACCTACGAGCAGTACTTC,CASSVTETYEQYF
TRBJ2-2,TRBV19,TRBD2,few,TGTGCCAGTAGTATCATAAAGCGGGGGGCGAACACCGGGGAGCTGTTTTTT,CASSIIKRGANTGELFF
TRBJ2-7,TRBV12-5,NA,NA,TGTGCTAGTGGTTTAACAGGTCCTTTTTACGAGCAGTACTTC,CASGLTGPFYEQYF
TRBJ1-1,TRBV30,NA,NA,TGTGCCTGGAGTGGAAACGGTGAAGCTTTCTTT,CAWSGNGEAFF
TRBJ1-1,TRBV4-1,NA,NA,TGCGCCAGCAGCCAAGTCTCCTCCCCCGCTGAAGCTTTCTTT,CASSQVSSPAEAFF
TRBJ2-3,TRBV5-1,TRBD2,NA,TGCGCCAGCAGGCCCTTAGCGGGGGGGCCGCCAGATACGCAGTATTTT,CASRPLAGGPPDTQYF
TRBJ2-5,TRBV7-2,NA,NA,TGTGCCAGCAGCTTATGGTATAGAGGGCGCGGCGGAGAGACCCAGTACTTC,CASSLWYRGRGGETQYF
TRBJ2-3,TRBV7-2,TRBD1,NA,TGTGCCAGCAGCTTAGCCCCACAGGGGACGCAGTATTTT,CASSLAPQGTQYF
TRBJ1-1,TRBV7-2,NA,few,TGTGCCAGCACCGACCGTCCATCCACTGAAGCTTTCTTT,CASTDRPSTEAFF
TRBJ1-1,TRBV30,NA,NA,TGTGCCTGGAGGGAGTATAATGAAGCTTTCTTT,CAWREYNEAFF
TRBJ1-3,TRBV30,NA,NA,TGTGCCTGGAAGGCCTCTGGAAACACCATATATTTT,CAWKASGNTIYF
TRBJ1-1,TRBV5-1,NA,NA,TGCGCCAGTTCAACAGAATTGAACACTGAAGCTTTCTTT,CASSTELNTEAFF
TRBJ2-7,TRBV5-1,TRBD1,few,TGCGCCAGCAGCTTGCATGACAGGGGGTACGAGCAGTACTTC,CASSLHDRGYEQYF
TRBJ2-3,TRBV14,NA,NA,TGTGCCAGCAGCCAAGATACGGGGGCCGATACGCAGTATTTT,CASSQDTGADTQYF
TRBJ2-7,TRBV10-3,TRBD1,few,TGTGCCAGCAGTTACGGACCAGGGGGCCGCAGCTCCTACGAGCAGTACTTC,CASSYGPGGRSSYEQYF
TRBJ1-1,TRBV19,NA,few,TGTGCCAGTAGTATAGAAGGAGGCAGGGCGGGGGAAGCTTTCTTT,CASSIEGGRAGEAFF
TRBJ2-3,TRBV10-2,TRBD1,NA,TGCGCCAGCAGGGAAGAGACAGGGCATACGCAGTATTTT,CASREETGHTQYF
TRBJ2-5,TRBV6-4,NA,NA,TGTGCCAGCATTCGACGTAGCCAAGAGACCCAGTACTTC,CASIRRSQETQYF
TRBJ1-1,TRBV7-2,TRBD1,NA,TGTGCCAGCAGCTTAGAGGGACAGATCATGAACACTGAAGCTTTCTTT,CASSLEGQIMNTEAFF
TRBJ2-3,TRBV10-3,NA,NA,TGTGCCACCCAAGGGACTGCCATCGCGGTAGATACGCAGTATTTT,CATQGTAIAVDTQYF
TRBJ2-3,TRBV25-1,TRBD1,NA,TGTGCCAGCAATGAGGGGGCCTTAGATACGCAGTATTTT,CASNEGALDTQYF
TRBJ2-7,TRBV27,NA,NA,TGTGCCAGCAGTTCAAATACAGGACTTTCCTACGAGCAGTACTTC,CASSSNTGLSYEQYF
TRBJ2-1,TRBV4-1,NA,NA,TGCGCCAGCAGCCAAACCCTTGAGGGGGGCTCCTACAATGAGCAGTTCTTC,CASSQTLEGGSYNEQFF
TRBJ2-7,TRBV11-2,TRBD1,NA,TGTGCCAGCAGCCAAATGGACAGGGCCACCTACGAGCAGTACTTC,CASSQMDRATYEQYF
TRBJ1-1,TRBV11-3,NA,NA,TGTGCTTCGGCCGGGGGGGCAACCACTGAAGCTTTCTTT,CASAGGATTEAFF
TRBJ2-7,TRBV6-1,NA,NA,TGTGCCAGCAGTGAACTTCGTTACGAGCAGTACTTC,CASSELRYEQYF
TRBJ2-1,TRBV5-4,NA,NA,TGTGCCAGCAGCTTGGTGGCGGGGGCTCACAATGAGCAGTTCTTC,CASSLVAGAHNEQFF
TRBJ1-1,TRBV7-3,NA,NA,TGTGCCAGCAGCTTAACAGCCAACAGCGCTGAAGCTTTCTTT,CASSLTANSAEAFF
TRBJ2-6,TRBV7-9,TRBD1,NA,TGTGCCAGCAGTTCCACAGGGGGTCTTTCCCACGGGGCCAACGTCCTGACTTTC,CASSSTGGLSHGANVLTF
TRBJ1-3,TRBV19,NA,NA,TGTGCCAGTAGTGTGACAGTCTACCCGTTCTCTGGAAACACCATATATTTT,CASSVTVYPFSGNTIYF
TRBJ1-2,TRBV6-1,NA,NA,TGTGCCAGCCTGGGTTGGGGTCTGGACTATGGCTACACCTTC,CASLGWGLDYGYTF
TRBJ2-7,TRBV11-2,TRBD2,NA,TGTGCCAGCAGCTTACCTGGGACTAGCGGGGGGAGTCTGTACTTC,CASSLPGTSGGSLYF
TRBJ2-2,TRBV5-5,TRBD1,NA,TGTGCCAGCAGCTTGGCGTCCAGGGGGCGATTTAGCGGGGAGCTGTTTTTT,CASSLASRGRFSGELFF